This passage covers 2 T cell receptor beta chains from one sample sequenced in a study of monozygotic twins with inflammatory bowel disease. TCRdb reprocessed the 5' RACE reads and keeps a single row for each CDR3 protein, giving no DNA. The repertoire table contains about 160,000 distinct CDR3 sequences. The sequenced sample consisted of blood. The receptors come from a human donor with ulcerative colitis or Crohn's disease, or a healthy co-twin of an affected twin (not recorded which).

The chain is built from TRBV18 and TRBJ1-1. Germline CDR1 reads KGHSH; CDR2 reads LQKENI. This CDR3 has 13 residues. CDR3 region: CASSQEMNTEAFF. Together with reference TRBV18 and TRBJ1-1, the CDR3 gives the full variable domain: NAGVMQNPRHLVRRRGQEARLRCSPMKGHSHVYWYRQLPEEGLKFMVYLQKENIIDESGMPKERFSAEFPKEGPSILRIQQVVRGDSAAYFCASSQEMNTEAFFGQGTRLTVV.

The V call is TRBV15, the J call TRBJ2-1; TCRdb selects TRBD1, and the lack of DNA leaves this call unchecked. The CDR3 runs to 17 residues. The V gene's germline CDR1 is LNHNV and CDR2 YYDKDF (reference sequence). The CDR3 is CATSRHFGTGTYNEQFF. Together with reference TRBV15 and TRBJ2-1, the CDR3 gives the full variable domain: DAMVIQNPRYQVTQFGKPVTLSCSQTLNHNVMYWYQQKSSQAPKLLFHYYDKDFNNEADTPDNFQSRRPNTSFCFLDIRSPGLGDTAMYLCATSRHFGTGTYNEQFFGPGTRLTVL.